The 20 T cell receptor beta chains below all came from one sample that was sequenced in a study of blood T cell repertoires in COVID-19. The table came from immunoSEQ multiplex PCR; TCRdb's copy has only in-frame clones and leaves some out. This table holds some 330,000 clones, approximately 88% found once. The sample was PBMCs or T cells enriched from blood (not recorded which). The receptors stem from a man aged 25-45 years who had recovered from COVID-19.

The chain combines TRBV21-1 with TRBJ1-5; the DNA was not used to check the table's D call, TRBD1. TRBV21-1 is assigned pseudogene status. The CDR3 runs to 15 residues. Written as DNA, the CDR3 is TGTGCCAGCAGCAACTTACAGGGGGTGAATCAGCCCCAGCATTTT. Amino acid sequence: CASSNLQGVNQPQHF.

Comment on this clone: The sample carries other DNA sequences with the same CDR3. The rearrangement uses TRBV19 and TRBJ1-1, with D possibly matching TRBD1 (5 bases). V was shortened by 3 bases and J by 1 base, with 6 bases between the two germline ends. Per germline, CDR1 LNHDA and CDR2 SQIVND (reference sequence). The length of the CDR3 is 13 residues. CDR3 residues: CASSITGNTEAFF. The CDR3 bases are TGTGCCAGTAGTATCACAGGGAACACTGAAGCTTTCTTT.

This clone has just one count. This chain links TRBV2 with TRBJ1-2, with 8 nucleotides matching TRBD1. With 3 bases clipped from V and 9 bases from J, the junction kept 3 bases outside the gene matches. The CDR3 has 12 residues. Germline assignment: CDR1 SNHLY and CDR2 FYNNEI. The CDR3 reads CASSDRGLRYTF. CDR3 DNA: TGTGCCAGCAGTGACAGGGGGCTTCGCTACACCTTC.

The genes are TRBV5-1 and TRBJ1-1; tentatively, D is TRBD1 (6 bases). The CDR3 spans 15 residues. Between the trimmed V and J ends, which lost 4 bases and 1 base, there was a span of 14 bases. The germline gives CDR1 SGHRS, CDR2 YFSETQ. In nucleotides, the CDR3 is TGCGCCAGCAGCGAGACGGGACAAAGGAACACTGAAGCTTTCTTT. This codes for CASSETGQRNTEAFF.

CDR3 sequence: CASSQGQGANTGELFF. The CDR3 DNA follows: TGTGCCAGCAGCCAAGGACAGGGGGCGAACACCGGGGAGCTGTTTTTT. V usage is TRBV4-2 and J usage is TRBJ2-2; 9 bases are shared with TRBD1. The J segment lost 0 bases and the V segment lost 1 base, leaving 0 bases of the junction unmatched. The CDR3 extends over 16 amino acids. CDR1 LGHNA and CDR2 YNFKEQ come from the germline V gene.

The V and J genes are TRBV5-1 and TRBJ2-7, with a tentative D call TRBD1 (6 bases). Trimming pared 0 bases from V and 3 bases from J, leaving 13 bases between. The CDR3 spans 15 residues. Germline V gene sequence: CDR1 SGHRS, CDR2 YFSETQ. In DNA form, the CDR3 reads TGCGCCAGCAGCTTGGTTCCAGGGGAGAACTACGAGCAGTACTTC. Translating gives CASSLVPGENYEQYF. Full variable domain (remainder filled in from reference TRBV5-1 and TRBJ2-7): KAGVTQTPRYLIKTRGQQVTLSCSPISGHRSVSWYQQTPGQGLQFLFEYFSETQRNKGNFPGRFSGRQFSNSRSEMNVSTLELGDSALYLCASSLVPGENYEQYFGPGTRLTVT.

V gene TRBV4-1 combines with J gene TRBJ2-1; 8 bases map to TRBD2. Germline V gene data show CDR1 as MGHRA and CDR2 as YSYEKL. The CDR3 is made up of 16 amino acids. V gave up 5 bases and J gave up 3 bases; unmatched junction bases: 9. CDR3 bases: TGCGCCAGCAGCGTTAGGGGTAGCGGGGTCTACAATGAGCAGTTCTTC. Translated, it gives CASSVRGSGVYNEQFF.

The V call is TRBV9, the J call TRBJ1-1; D is unclear. Germline V lookup: CDR1 SGDLS, CDR2 YYNGEE. The CDR3 loop spans 13 amino acids. Trimming left V 0 bases short and J 3 bases short, with 6 bases between. The CDR3 sequence: CASSVGRDTEAFF. In nucleotides, the CDR3 is TGTGCCAGCAGCGTAGGGCGGGACACTGAAGCTTTCTTT.

The chain is built from TRBV19 and TRBJ1-2, with a possible D match to TRBD1 (6 bases). Per germline, CDR1 LNHDA and CDR2 SQIVND (reference sequence). The CDR3 is made up of 12 amino acids. Trimming removed 8 bases at V and 1 base at J, with 8 bases between. Here the CDR3 DNA reads TGTGCCAGTGGACAGTTTAACTATGGCTACACCTTC. This sequence encodes CASGQFNYGYTF.

This sequence joins TRBV6-5 and TRBJ1-3; D gene uncertain. Germline loops: CDR1 MNHEY, CDR2 SVGAGI. The V end was cut by 10 bases, the J end by 1 base, with 11 bases between. The CDR3 has 13 residues. CDR3 region: CATTRGSGNTIYF. In DNA form, the CDR3 reads TGTGCCACCACCCGGGGTTCTGGAAACACCATATATTTT.

The CDR3 nucleotides are TGTGCCAGTACCGCCGTGGGAGGGCATCAGCCCCAGCATTTT. It encodes CASTAVGGHQPQHF. This rearrangement joins TRBV19 to TRBJ1-5; no clear D gene. This CDR3 spans 14 amino acids. CDR1 LNHDA and CDR2 SQIVND come from the germline V gene (reference sequence). The V end lost 7 bases, the J end lost 5 bases, and 15 bases lay between the germline ends.

The rearrangement links TRBV7-8 to TRBJ1-5; tentative D call: TRBD1 (6 bases). V was clipped by 1 base and J by 9 bases, with 13 bases between them. Germline-derived CDR1 and CDR2 are SGHVS and FQNEAQ. This CDR3 region has 14 residues. CDR3 sequence (DNA): TGTGCCAGCAGCTTAGAAACAGGGACAAGGCCCCAGCATTTT. Translated: CASSLETGTRPQHF.

This chain links TRBV10-1 with TRBJ2-7; TRBD1 agrees at 7 bases. The CDR3 extends over 19 amino acids. Per germline, CDR1 WNHNN and CDR2 SYGVQD (reference sequence). The J segment lost 3 bases and the V segment lost 2 bases, leaving 19 bases of the junction unmatched. In nucleotides, the CDR3 is TGCGCCAGCAGTGAGGGTAGAGGGGGCCATGATCGGGGACGCTACGAGCAGTACTTC. It translates to CASSEGRGGHDRGRYEQYF.

The V and J genes are TRBV28 and TRBJ2-2; D gene ambiguous. Germline CDR1 is MDHEN and CDR2 is SYDVKM. Trimming took off 7 bases at V and 1 base at J, with 10 bases between the two ends. CDR3 size: 14 residues. This chain's CDR3 is CASTSQQNTGELFF. CDR3 nucleotide sequence: TGTGCCAGCACCTCACAGCAGAACACCGGGGAGCTGTTTTTT.

This chain joins TRBV5-1 and TRBJ2-7; 8 nucleotides match TRBD2. The V gene's germline CDR1 is SGHRS and CDR2 YFSETQ. CDR3 size: 16 residues. The trim removed 0 bases at V and 5 bases at J, leaving 10 bases unmatched. Here the CDR3 reads CASSLDGQRGSHEQYF. In nucleotides, the CDR3 is TGCGCCAGCAGCTTGGATGGTCAGCGGGGGAGCCACGAGCAGTACTTC.

The CDR3 bases are TGTGCCAGCAGCATTGGGGGGCCTAGCGGCCAAGAGACCCAGTACTTC. This sequence encodes CASSIGGPSGQETQYF. The chain links TRBV5-4 to TRBJ2-5; the D gene is possibly TRBD2 (7 bases). The CDR3 spans 16 residues. V was shortened by 4 bases and J by 1 base, with 17 bases between the two germline ends. Per germline, CDR1 SGHNT and CDR2 YYREEE (reference sequence).

Note on this clone: Other DNA sequences in this sample translate to the same CDR3. The V gene is TRBV12-3 or TRBV12-4, the J gene TRBJ1-2; 7 bases map to TRBD1. The CDR3 extends over 13 amino acids. Trimming removed 3 bases from V and 4 bases from J; junction bases left unmatched: 2. The CDR3, as DNA: TGTGCCAGCAGTTTGAGACAGGGCTATGGCTACACCTTC. It specifies CASSLRQGYGYTF.

This chain links TRBV19 with TRBJ2-3; TRBD1 agrees at 7 bases. V trimming: 3 bases; J trimming: 4 bases; junction bases outside the gene matches: 4. The CDR3 sequence is 14 residues long. From germline, CDR1 is LNHDA and CDR2 SQIVND (reference sequence). In DNA form, the CDR3 reads TGTGCCAGTAGTATCGGACAGGAACCAGATACGCAGTATTTT. This gives the protein CASSIGQEPDTQYF.

This chain uses TRBV3-1 (or the pseudogene TRBV3-2) with TRBJ1-4; D may be TRBD1 (5 bases). The CDR3 length is 15 residues. Germline assignment: CDR1 LGHDT and CDR2 YNNKEL (reference sequence). V was clipped by 1 base and J by 7 bases, with 13 bases between them. In DNA form, the CDR3 reads TGTGCCAGCAGCCAAGGGGCAGGGAAGAGTGAAAAACTGTTTTTT. Translating gives CASSQGAGKSEKLFF.

V is TRBV9 and J is TRBJ1-2; 7 nucleotides align to TRBD1. The germline gives CDR1 SGDLS, CDR2 YYNGEE. This CDR3 is 15 amino acids long. Trimming removed 3 bases from V and 4 bases from J; junction bases left unmatched: 9. The CDR3 protein is CASSATGQQSYGYTF. For the CDR3, the DNA is TGTGCCAGCAGCGCCACGGGACAGCAGTCCTATGGCTACACCTTC.